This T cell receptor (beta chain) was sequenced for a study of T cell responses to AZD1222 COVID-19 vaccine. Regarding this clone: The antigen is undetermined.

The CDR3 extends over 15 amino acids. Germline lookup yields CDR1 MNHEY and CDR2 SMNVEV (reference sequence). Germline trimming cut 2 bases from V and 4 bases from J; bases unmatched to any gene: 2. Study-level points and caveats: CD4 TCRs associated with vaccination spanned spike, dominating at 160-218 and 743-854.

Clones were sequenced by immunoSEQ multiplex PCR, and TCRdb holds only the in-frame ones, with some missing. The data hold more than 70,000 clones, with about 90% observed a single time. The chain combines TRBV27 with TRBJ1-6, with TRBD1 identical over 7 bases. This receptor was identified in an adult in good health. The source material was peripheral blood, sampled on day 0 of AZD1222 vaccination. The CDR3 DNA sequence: TGTGCCAGCAGTTTAGGGGACAGTTATAATTCACCCCTCCACTTT. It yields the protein CASSLGDSYNSPLHF.